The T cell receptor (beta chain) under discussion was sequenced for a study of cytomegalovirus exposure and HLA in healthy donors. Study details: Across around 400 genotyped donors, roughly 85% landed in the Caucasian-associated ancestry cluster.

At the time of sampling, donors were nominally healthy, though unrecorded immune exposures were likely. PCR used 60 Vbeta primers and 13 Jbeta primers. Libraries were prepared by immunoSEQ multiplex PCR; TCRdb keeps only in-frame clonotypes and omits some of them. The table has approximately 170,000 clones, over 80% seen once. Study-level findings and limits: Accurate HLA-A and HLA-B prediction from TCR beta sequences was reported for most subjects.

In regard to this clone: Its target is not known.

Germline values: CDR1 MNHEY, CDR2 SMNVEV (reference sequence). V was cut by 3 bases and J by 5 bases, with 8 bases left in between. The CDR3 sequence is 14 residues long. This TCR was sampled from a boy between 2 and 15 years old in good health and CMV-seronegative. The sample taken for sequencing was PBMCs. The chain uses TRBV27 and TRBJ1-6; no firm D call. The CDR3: CASSFSGDNSPLHF. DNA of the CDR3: TGTGCCAGCAGTTTTAGCGGGGATAATTCACCCCTCCACTTT.